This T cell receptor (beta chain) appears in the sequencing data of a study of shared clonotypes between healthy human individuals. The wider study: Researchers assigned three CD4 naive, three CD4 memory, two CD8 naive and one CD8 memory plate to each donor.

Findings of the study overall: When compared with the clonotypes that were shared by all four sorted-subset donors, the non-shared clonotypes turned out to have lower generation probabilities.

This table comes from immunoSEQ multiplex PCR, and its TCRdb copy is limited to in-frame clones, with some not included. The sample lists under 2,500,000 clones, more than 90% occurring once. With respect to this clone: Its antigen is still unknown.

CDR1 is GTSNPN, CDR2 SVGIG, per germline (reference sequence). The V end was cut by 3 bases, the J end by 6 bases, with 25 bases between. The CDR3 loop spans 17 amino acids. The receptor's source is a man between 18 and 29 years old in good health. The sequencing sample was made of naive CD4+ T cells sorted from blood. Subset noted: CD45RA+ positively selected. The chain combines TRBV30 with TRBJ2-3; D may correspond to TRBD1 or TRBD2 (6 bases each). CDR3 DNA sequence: TGTGCCTGGAGGAACGAGGCGGTTGGGGGGCGCCCTGATACGCAGTATTTT. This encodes CAWRNEAVGGRPDTQYF.